This T cell receptor (beta chain) was captured in a study of blood T cell repertoires in COVID-19. Trimming removed 7 bases at V and 8 bases at J, with 14 bases between. The length of the CDR3 is 12 residues. Per germline, CDR1 MDHEN and CDR2 SYDVKM. Generated by immunoSEQ multiplex PCR, the TCRdb table keeps only in-frame clones and is missing some. The sample holds 150,000 to 200,000 clones, around 89% seen once. The sample consisted of PBMCs or T cells enriched from blood (not recorded which). The chain employs TRBV28 and TRBJ1-2, with D possibly being TRBD1 (5 bases). This receptor was identified in a young woman who had recovered from COVID-19. CDR3 nucleotide sequence: TGTGCCAGCACCATTCAGGGAAGCGGCTACACCTTC. Protein: CASTIQGSGYTF.